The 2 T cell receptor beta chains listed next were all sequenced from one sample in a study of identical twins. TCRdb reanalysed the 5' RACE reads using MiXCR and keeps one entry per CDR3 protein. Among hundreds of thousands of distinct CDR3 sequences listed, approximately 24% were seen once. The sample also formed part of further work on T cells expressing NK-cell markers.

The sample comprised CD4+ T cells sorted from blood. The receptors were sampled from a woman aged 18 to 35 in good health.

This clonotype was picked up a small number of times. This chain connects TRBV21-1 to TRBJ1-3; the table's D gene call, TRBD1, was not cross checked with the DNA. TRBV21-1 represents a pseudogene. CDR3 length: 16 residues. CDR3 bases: TGTGCCAGCAGCAAAGCGGTCAGTCTCCCCAGGGACACCATATATTTT. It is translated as CASSKAVSLPRDTIYF.

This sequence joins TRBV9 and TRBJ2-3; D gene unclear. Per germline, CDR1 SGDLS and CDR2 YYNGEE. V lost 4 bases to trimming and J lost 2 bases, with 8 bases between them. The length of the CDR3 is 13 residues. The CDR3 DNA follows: TGTGCCAGCAGCTCCTACGACACAGATACGCAGTATTTT. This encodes CASSSYDTDTQYF. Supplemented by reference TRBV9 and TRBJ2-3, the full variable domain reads DSGVTQTPKHLITATGQRVTLRCSPRSGDLSVYWYQQSLDQGLQFLIQYYNGEERAKGNILERFSAQQFPDLHSELNLSSLELGDSALYFCASSSYDTDTQYFGPGTRLTVL.